This T cell receptor (beta chain) was identified in a study of cytomegalovirus exposure and HLA in healthy donors. Study findings and constraints: In vitro checks showed that three CMV-associated chains really do target CMV antigens. Reports indicated that the classifier achieved high specificity and sensitivity in diagnosing cytomegalovirus status.

A multiplex PCR was run with 60 Vbeta primers and 13 Jbeta primers. Method: immunoSEQ multiplex PCR; TCRdb's copy keeps in-frame clones and lacks some. This sample lists 130,000 or so clones; its ten largest clones have less than 2%. This CDR3 spans 14 amino acids. Germline V gives CDR1 MNHEY, CDR2 SMNVEV (reference sequence). V shed 5 bases, J shed 4 bases, and the junction held 6 bases outside the gene matches. A remark on this clone: Its antigen is not identified.

Sample: PBMCs. The TCR was taken from a woman between 35 and 50 years old in good health and CMV-seronegative. V and J are TRBV27 and TRBJ2-7; 9 bases fit TRBD1. The CDR3 nucleotides are TGTGCCAGCAGTCACCGGGACAGGGTGTACGAGCAGTACGTC. Translation gives CASSHRDRVYEQYV.